Shown below are 9 T cell receptor beta chains from a single sample sequenced in a study of blood T cell repertoires in COVID-19. Assay: immunoSEQ multiplex PCR; the TCRdb copy retains only in-frame clones and omits some. The sample lists roughly 200,000 clones, about 88% seen once, with 3% to 3.5% in the top ten. Sequencing was done on a sample of peripheral blood. These receptors came from a man aged 55 to 69 with acute or convalescent COVID-19.

The genes are TRBV5-4 and TRBJ2-5; D is possibly TRBD2 (6 bases). CDR3 length: 15 amino acids. Per the germline V gene, CDR1 is SGHNT and CDR2 is YYREEE (reference sequence). V lost 3 bases and J lost 4, with 16 bases in between. CDR3: CASSYQTSIRETQYF. The CDR3 DNA reads as TGTGCCAGCAGCTACCAGACTAGTATTCGAGAGACCCAGTACTTC. Full variable domain (remainder filled in from reference TRBV5-4 and TRBJ2-5): ETGVTQSPTHLIKTRGQQVTLRCSSQSGHNTVSWYQQALGQGPQFIFQYYREEENGRGNFPPRFSGLQFPNYSSELNVNALELDDSALYLCASSYQTSIRETQYFGPGTRLLVL.

V and J are TRBV5-4 and TRBJ1-3, with 8 bases that match TRBD1. CDR1 SGHNT and CDR2 YYREEE come from the germline V gene (reference sequence). The V and J ends lost 4 bases and 2 bases, in that order; junction bases with no gene match: 5. The CDR3 consists of 15 residues. CDR3 coding DNA: TGTGCCAGCAGCCCAGGGACAGGAACTGGAAACACCATATATTTT. Translated, it gives CASSPGTGTGNTIYF.

The gene calls are TRBV2 and TRBJ1-5, with 9 nucleotides matching TRBD1. J was trimmed by 2 bases and V by 4 bases; bases with no gene match: 3. The CDR3 covers 15 residues. Germline V CDR1 and CDR2: SNHLY, FYNNEI. CDR3 in amino acids: CASSGGQGGNQPQHF. The CDR3 region has the DNA TGTGCCAGCAGTGGGGGACAGGGCGGCAATCAGCCCCAGCATTTT.

This sequence joins TRBV29-1 and TRBJ2-2; D unresolved. Trimming cost V 4 bases and J 0 bases, with 6 bases left between them. The CDR3 is made up of 13 amino acids. The germline V gene encodes CDR1 SQVTM and CDR2 ANQGSEA. The CDR3 protein is CSVAQSNTGELFF. In DNA, the CDR3 is TGCAGCGTTGCCCAGTCGAACACCGGGGAGCTGTTTTTT.

The chain links TRBV7-9 to TRBJ2-3; TRBD1 matches at 9 bases. The V gene end was trimmed by 4 bases and the J gene end by 6 bases; junction bases not matched to a gene: 5. The CDR3 consists of 14 residues. Germline V gene sequence: CDR1 SEHNR, CDR2 FQNEAQ (reference sequence). This CDR3 reads CASSSDRGSDTQYF. In DNA form, the CDR3 reads TGTGCCAGCAGCTCGGACAGGGGTAGTGATACGCAGTATTTT.

The genes are TRBV20-1 and TRBJ2-3, with 11 bases identical to TRBD2. Trimming removed 3 bases from V and 1 base from J; junction bases left unmatched: 12. Germline V lookup: CDR1 DFQATT, CDR2 SNEGSKA (reference sequence). This CDR3 spans 18 amino acids. This CDR3 reads CSASPPGLAAHRTDTQYF. The CDR3, as DNA: TGCAGTGCTAGTCCCCCGGGACTAGCGGCCCACCGCACAGATACGCAGTATTTT.

The chain is built from TRBV7-3 and TRBJ2-7; TRBD2 might be the D (7 bases). This CDR3 is built from 16 residues. The V gene lost 2 bases and the J gene lost 0 bases, with 14 bases spanning the gap. CDR1 is SGHTA, CDR2 FQGTGA, per germline. CDR3 loop: CASSLSGGRSSYEQYF. The CDR3 DNA reads TGTGCCAGCAGCTTATCCGGGGGGCGGAGCTCCTACGAGCAGTACTTC.

The chain recombines TRBV6-5 with TRBJ2-3; 8 positions match TRBD1. V lost 11 bases and J lost 3; bases outside the gene matches: 4. CDR1 MNHEY and CDR2 SVGAGI come from the germline V gene. The CDR3 covers 12 residues. CDR3 sequence: CAGQGQTDTQYF. The CDR3, as DNA: TGTGCCGGACAGGGTCAAACAGATACGCAGTATTTT.

The chain has TRBV2 and TRBJ1-2; D perhaps matches TRBD1 (5 bases). The V end was cut by 4 bases, the J end by 4 bases, with 16 bases between. Germline V gene data show CDR1 as SNHLY and CDR2 as FYNNEI. This CDR3 comprises 15 residues. The CDR3 region has the DNA TGTGCCAGCAGTGTTCTTGGGGGGACTTCCTATGGCTACACCTTC. Amino acid sequence: CASSVLGGTSYGYTF.